This T cell receptor (beta chain) was found in a study of blood T cell repertoires in COVID-19. Assay: immunoSEQ multiplex PCR; the TCRdb copy retains only in-frame clones and omits some. The table has fewer than 200,000 clones, about 80% seen once. Specimen: peripheral blood. The clonotype originates from a man aged 65-85 years with active or convalescent COVID-19.

Written as DNA, the CDR3 is TGTGCCAGCAGCTCCCGAGGGAGGCACACTGAAGCTTTCTTT. Encoded protein: CASSSRGRHTEAFF. The J gene is TRBJ1-1, the V gene TRBV11-2; D is unresolved. Trimming cost V 4 bases and J 3 bases, with 12 bases left between them. The germline gives CDR1 SGHAT, CDR2 FQNNGV. The CDR3 is 14 residues long.